This T cell receptor (beta chain) comes out of a study of control samples from healthy donors and cancer patients (TCRdb year 2020). The library was built by means of the immunoSEQ multiplex PCR assay. TCRdb took this table from immuneACCESS and kept in-frame rearrangements with V and J called. Such tables lack part of the clones; where checked against another copy, unresolved V genes explain under half of the gap, and the rest is unexplained. For this sample the table gives about 57,000 clones, of which 91% were detected only once. The top ten hold around 0.9% of the sample. The junction shows trimming of 6 bases on V and 8 bases on J, plus 13 bases between the germline ends. Counted from cysteine to phenylalanine, this CDR3 has 12 amino acids. The kept DNA is CDR3 alone, 36 bases in frame from the first base. Per the germline V gene, MNHEY is the CDR1 and SVGEGT is the CDR2. This clone was observed a handful of times. No antigen is known for it. The sample holds no much larger clone one base away, and base qualities are not on file.

The sequence joins TRBV6-2 or TRBV6-3 to TRBJ1-2, with TRBD1 tentatively as D gene (6 bases match). This sequence was found in a man aged 25 to 45 with colorectal cancer. The sequenced sample was PBMCs. The DNA reads as follows: TGTGCCAGCAGCGCCACAGGGATCGGCTACACCTTC. Protein translation: CASSATGIGYTF.